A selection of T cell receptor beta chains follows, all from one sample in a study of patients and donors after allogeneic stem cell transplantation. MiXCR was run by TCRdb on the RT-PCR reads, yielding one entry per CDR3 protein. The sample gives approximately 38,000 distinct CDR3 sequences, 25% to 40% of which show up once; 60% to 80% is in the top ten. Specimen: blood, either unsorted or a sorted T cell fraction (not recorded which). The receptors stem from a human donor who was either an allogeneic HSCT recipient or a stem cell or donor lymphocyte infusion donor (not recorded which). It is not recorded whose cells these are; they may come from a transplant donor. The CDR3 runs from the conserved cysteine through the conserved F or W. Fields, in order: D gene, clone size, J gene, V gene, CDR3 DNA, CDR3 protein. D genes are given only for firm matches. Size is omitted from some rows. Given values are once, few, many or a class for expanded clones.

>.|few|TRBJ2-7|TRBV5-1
TGCGCCAGCAGCTTGGCCGCGTCAGGGATATTATACGAGCAGTACTTC
CASSLAASGILYEQYF
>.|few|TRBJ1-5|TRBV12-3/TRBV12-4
TGTGCCAGCAGCCCTCGGGGACAAAGCAATCAGCCCCAGCATTTT
CASSPRGQSNQPQHF
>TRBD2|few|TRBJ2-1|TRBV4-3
TGCGCCAGCAGCCCACTAGCGGGAGGGAGCTACAATGAGCAGTTCTTC
CASSPLAGGSYNEQFF
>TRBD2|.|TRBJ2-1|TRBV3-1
TGTGCCAGCAGCCAGGCCGTGCTAGCGGGAAACAATGAGCAGTTCTTC
CASSQAVLAGNNEQFF
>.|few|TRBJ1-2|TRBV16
TGTGCCAGCAGCCAACTCCAGACCCCCCTTTATGGCTACACCTTC
CASSQLQTPLYGYTF
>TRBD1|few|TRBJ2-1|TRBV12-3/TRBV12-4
TGTGCCAGCGCAAACCCGGGACAGGGGTTCAATGAGCAGTTCTTC
CASANPGQGFNEQFF
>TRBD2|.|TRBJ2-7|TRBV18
TGTGCCAGCTCACCACCGGCGGGAGGGCATGGAGAGCAGTACTTC
CASSPPAGGHGEQYF
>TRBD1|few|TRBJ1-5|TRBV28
TGTGCCAGCAGTTTGCCCCCGGCGCACAGGGGAGTCCAGCCCCAGCATTTT
CASSLPPAHRGVQPQHF
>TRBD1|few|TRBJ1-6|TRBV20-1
TGCAGTGCTAGACTCTCAGGGGGGAGCAATTCACCCCTCCACTTT
CSARLSGGSNSPLHF
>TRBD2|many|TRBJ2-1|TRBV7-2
TGTGCCAGCAGCTCGGTACTAGCGGGACCTATGCGGGAGCAGTTCTTC
CASSSVLAGPMREQFF
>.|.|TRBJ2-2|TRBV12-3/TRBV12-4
TGTGCCAGCAGTTTAGGGTTCAACACCGGGGAGCTGTTTTTT
CASSLGFNTGELFF
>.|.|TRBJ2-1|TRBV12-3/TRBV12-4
TGTGCCAGCAAGGACACTTACAATGAGCAGTTCTTC
CASKDTYNEQFF
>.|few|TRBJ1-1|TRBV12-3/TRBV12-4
TGTGCCAGCAGGGCTATCTGGGGACTGAACACTGAAGCTTTCTTT
CASRAIWGLNTEAFF
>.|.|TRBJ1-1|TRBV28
TGTGCCAGTCGACAGGAGGTGAGCGGGGCTTTCTTT
CASRQEVSGAFF
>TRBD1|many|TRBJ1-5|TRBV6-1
TGTGCCAGCAGAGAGACAGGGGTATCGTCGGGGCAGCCCCAGCATTTT
CASRETGVSSGQPQHF
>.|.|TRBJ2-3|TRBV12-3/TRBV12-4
TGTGCCAGCAGTTTAGCTGGGACAAGCTCTTCCACAGATACGCAGTATTTT
CASSLAGTSSSTDTQYF
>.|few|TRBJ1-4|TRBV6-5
TGTGCCAGCACCCCGGGACCTGGGGCGGGGAAACTGTTTTTT
CASTPGPGAGKLFF
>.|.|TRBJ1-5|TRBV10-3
TGTGCCATCAGGAAGGGACCGGGGGATCAGCCCCAGCATTTT
CAIRKGPGDQPQHF
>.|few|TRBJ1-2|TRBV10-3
TGTGCCATCAGTGACCGCCAGGGAGAGGGCTACACCTTC
CAISDRQGEGYTF
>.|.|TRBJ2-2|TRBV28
TGTGCCAGCACTTTGGAGGGAAACACCGGGGAGCTGTTTTTT
CASTLEGNTGELFF
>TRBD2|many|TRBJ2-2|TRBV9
TGTGCCAGCAGCGTAGCTGGCGGGAGAACCGGGGAGCTGTTTTTT
CASSVAGGRTGELFF
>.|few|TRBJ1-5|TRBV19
TGTGCCAGTGGTCCCTGGCCGGCTCAGCCCCAGCATTTT
CASGPWPAQPQHF
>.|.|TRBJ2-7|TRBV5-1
TGCGCCAGCAGCTTGGTCTCCTACGAGCAGTACTTC
CASSLVSYEQYF
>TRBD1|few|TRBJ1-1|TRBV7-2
TGTGCCAGCAGCCCTAGCGGACAGGGGTATGGCACTGAAGCTTTCTTT
CASSPSGQGYGTEAFF
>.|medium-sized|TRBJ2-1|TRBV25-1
TGTGCCAGCAGTGAACGAGAGTACAATGAGCAGTTCTTC
CASSEREYNEQFF
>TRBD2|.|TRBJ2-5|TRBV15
TGTGCCACCACCTCCGGGAGGTTGGAGACCCAGTACTTC
CATTSGRLETQYF
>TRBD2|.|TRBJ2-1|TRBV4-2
TGTGCCAGCAGCCAAGAAGAACTAGCGGGAGATGAGCAGTTCTTC
CASSQEELAGDEQFF
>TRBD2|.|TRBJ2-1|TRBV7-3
TGTGCCAGCAGCTTAACTAGCGGGATAGGCTCCTACAATGAGCAGTTCTTC
CASSLTSGIGSYNEQFF
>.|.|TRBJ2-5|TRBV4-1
TGCGCCAGCAGCCAAGTCCTCTTTGAGACCCAGTACTTC
CASSQVLFETQYF
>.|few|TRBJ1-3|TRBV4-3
TGCGCCAGCAGCCCCCTCGGGGGGATGGGAAACACCATATATTTT
CASSPLGGMGNTIYF
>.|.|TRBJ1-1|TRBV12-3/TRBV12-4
TGTGCCAGCAGTCCCCGACAGGAGAACACTGAAGCTTTCTTT
CASSPRQENTEAFF
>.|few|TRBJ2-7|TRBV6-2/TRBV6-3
TGTGCCAGCAGTTATCGGCATTTGAGGGGCTACGAGCAGTACTTC
CASSYRHLRGYEQYF
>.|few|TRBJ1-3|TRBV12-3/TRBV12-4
TGTGCCAGCACCCCGGGCTCTGGAAACACCATATATTTT
CASTPGSGNTIYF
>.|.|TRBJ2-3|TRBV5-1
TGCGCCAGCAGTAGCGAGCGGAGCACAGATACGCAGTATTTT
CASSSERSTDTQYF
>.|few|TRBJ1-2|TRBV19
TGTGCCAGTAGATATGACTGGACCTATGGCTACACCTTC
CASRYDWTYGYTF
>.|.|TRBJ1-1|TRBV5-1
TGCGCCAGCAGCCCCAACCTCGTCGCTGAAGCTTTCTTT
CASSPNLVAEAFF
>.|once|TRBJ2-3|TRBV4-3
TGCGCCAGCAGTCCGGGGGGCACAGATACGCAGTATTTT
CASSPGGTDTQYF
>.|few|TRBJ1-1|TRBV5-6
TGTGCCAGCAGCCTGATTATGAACACTGAAGCTTTCTTT
CASSLIMNTEAFF
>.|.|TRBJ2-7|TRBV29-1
TGCAGCGTTTGGGCGGATCCAGGGGACGAGCAGTACTTC
CSVWADPGDEQYF
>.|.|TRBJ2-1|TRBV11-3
TGTGCCAGCAGCGGTCATAGCGGCGACTACAATGAGCAGTTCTTC
CASSGHSGDYNEQFF